This entry is about one T cell receptor (beta chain). What it binds is unknown. The V gene lost 6 bases and the J gene lost 0 bases, with 15 bases spanning the gap. The CDR3 is made up of 16 amino acids. Germline CDR1 WSHSY, CDR2 SAAADI. TCRdb recomputed calls from the 5' RACE reads with MiXCR, one row per CDR3 protein. The table has approximately 210,000 distinct CDR3 sequences, 15% to 20% seen once. This entry belongs to a study of identical twins. Notes on the study in general: Models predicted too little out-of-frame TCR alpha sharing in monozygotic twins.

A further study also used this sample, focusing on T cells expressing NK-cell markers.

This sequence was found in a woman aged 18 to 35 in good health. Sequenced material: CD8+ T cells sorted from blood. This chain connects TRBV10-2 to TRBJ2-1, with D perhaps matching TRBD2 (6 bases). This chain's CDR3 is CASRGLAEPSYNEQFF. In nucleotides, the CDR3 is TGCGCCAGCAGAGGTTTAGCGGAACCCTCCTACAATGAGCAGTTCTTC.